Listed below are T cell receptor beta chains from one sample, sequenced in a study of OX40 agonist ivuxolimab in advanced cancers. Assay: immunoSEQ multiplex PCR; the TCRdb copy retains only in-frame clones and omits some. Of tens of thousands of clones in the sample, 88% are singletons; the top ten hold roughly 13%. Sequenced here: CD4+ or CD8+ T cells sorted from blood, sampled in a trial of the OX40 agonist ivuxolimab. The receptors shown here come from an adult with an advanced solid tumor such as melanoma, head and neck, liver or kidney cancer. CDR3s include the opening cysteine and the closing phenylalanine or tryptophan. The order of the fields is CDR3 protein, CDR3 DNA, clone size, V gene, J gene, D gene. A D gene is named only where the DNA matches it firmly. Size values are once, few and many counts, or a class for expanded clones, and some rows have none.

CASSMLIPGLAPDTQYF	TGTGCCAGCAGCATGTTGATCCCGGGACTAGCACCAGATACGCAGTATTTT	.	TRBV4-2	TRBJ2-3	TRBD2
CASRDSENSGNTIYF	TGTGCCAGCAGGGACAGCGAAAACTCTGGAAACACCATATATTTT	.	TRBV28	TRBJ1-3	.
CASSHPGTGGWETQYF	TGTGCCAGCAGCCACCCTGGGACAGGGGGCTGGGAGACCCAGTACTTC	.	TRBV9	TRBJ2-5	TRBD1
CASSITIDRYNEQFF	TGTGCCAGTAGTATAACCATCGACAGATACAATGAGCAGTTCTTC	.	TRBV19	TRBJ2-1	.
CASSQDAGRSGEQYF	TGTGCCAGCAGCCAAGATGCCGGGAGATCGGGGGAGCAGTACTTC	.	TRBV4-2	TRBJ2-7	.
CASSYSLDRAYEQYF	TGTGCCAGCAGTTACTCTTTGGACAGAGCCTACGAGCAGTACTTC	.	TRBV6-6	TRBJ2-7	.
CASSSDEEAFF	TGTGCCAGCAGCTCAGATGAAGAAGCTTTCTTT	.	TRBV7-6	TRBJ1-1	.
CASSSLAGVSYEQYF	TGCGCCAGCAGCAGCCTAGCGGGGGTATCCTACGAGCAGTACTTC	.	TRBV5-1	TRBJ2-7	TRBD2
CASSLTGNHEQYF	TGTGCCAGCAGTCTAACAGGGAACCACGAGCAGTACTTC	.	TRBV28	TRBJ2-7	.
CASRIGQGIYEQYF	TGTGCCAGCAGAATTGGACAGGGGATCTACGAGCAGTACTTC	.	TRBV27	TRBJ2-7	TRBD1
CASSTQTGSPKLLYNEQFF	TGTGCCAGTAGTACCCAGACAGGTTCCCCTAAGCTGCTATACAATGAGCAGTTCTTC	.	TRBV19	TRBJ2-1	.
CASSEARQYEQYF	TGTGCCAGCAGTGAAGCTAGGCAGTACGAGCAGTACTTC	.	TRBV2	TRBJ2-7	.
CASSPGGLAIREQFF	TGCGCCAGCAGCCCAGGGGGCCTAGCGATTCGTGAGCAGTTCTTC	.	TRBV4-1	TRBJ2-1	TRBD1
CASSKAGFTDTQYF	TGTGCCAGTAGTAAAGCGGGTTTTACAGATACGCAGTATTTT	.	TRBV19	TRBJ2-3	.
CASSVDGTPYEQYF	TGTGCCAGCAGCGTAGACGGGACCCCCTACGAGCAGTACTTC	.	TRBV9	TRBJ2-7	.
CASSFVGYGENTEAFF	TGTGCCAGTAGTTTCGTCGGATATGGCGAGAACACTGAAGCTTTCTTT	.	TRBV19	TRBJ1-1	.
CASSGPSYQETQYF	TGTGCCAGCAGTGGCCCGAGTTACCAAGAGACCCAGTACTTC	.	TRBV9	TRBJ2-5	.
CASSAGGAKNQPQHF	TGTGCCAGCAGCGCCGGGGGGGCCAAGAATCAGCCCCAGCATTTT	.	TRBV9	TRBJ1-5	.
CASSPGTGEDQPQHF	TGTGCCAGCAGCCCCGGGACAGGCGAAGATCAGCCCCAGCATTTT	.	TRBV27	TRBJ1-5	TRBD1
CASSVGTSGPRDEQFF	TGTGCCAGCAGCGTAGGGACTAGCGGGCCCCGAGATGAGCAGTTCTTC	.	TRBV14	TRBJ2-1	TRBD2
CASSHNQPQHF	TGTGCCAGCAGTCACAATCAGCCCCAGCATTTT	.	TRBV28	TRBJ1-5	.
CATSRVGDSYEQYF	TGTGCCACCAGCAGAGTCGGGGATTCCTACGAGCAGTACTTC	.	TRBV15	TRBJ2-7	.
CASSLLFTTSGRGEQYF	TGTGCCAGCAGTTTATTGTTTACGACTAGCGGGAGGGGAGAGCAGTACTTC	.	TRBV27	TRBJ2-7	TRBD2
CASTPEAGGPTDTQYF	TGTGCCAGCACCCCGGAAGCGGGAGGGCCTACAGATACGCAGTATTTT	.	TRBV5-5	TRBJ2-3	TRBD2
CASERTSGNTIYF	TGTGCCAGCGAACGGACCTCTGGAAACACCATATATTTT	.	TRBV27	TRBJ1-3	.
CASSYWTSGDYEQYF	TGTGCCAGCAGCTACTGGACTAGCGGGGACTACGAGCAGTACTTC	.	TRBV7-6	TRBJ2-7	TRBD2
CASSQEGAGYEQYF	TGCGCCAGCAGCCAAGAGGGGGCTGGCTACGAGCAGTACTTC	.	TRBV4-1	TRBJ2-7	.
CASSPTELNTEAFF	TGCGCCAGCAGCCCGACAGAATTGAACACTGAAGCTTTCTTT	.	TRBV4-1	TRBJ1-1	.
CASSQTGRTEAFF	TGCGCCAGCAGCCAGACAGGGCGCACTGAAGCTTTCTTT	.	TRBV4-1	TRBJ1-1	TRBD1
CAISEQGGVGKLFF	TGTGCCATCAGTGAACAGGGTGGAGTGGGGAAACTGTTTTTT	.	TRBV10-3	TRBJ1-4	.
CASSLGQGGEQYF	TGTGCCAGCAGCTTGGGACAGGGTGGCGAGCAGTACTTC	.	TRBV13	TRBJ2-7	TRBD1
CASSQGVGAATDTQYF	TGCGCCAGCAGCCAAGGGGTGGGAGCTGCGACAGATACGCAGTATTTT	.	TRBV4-1	TRBJ2-3	.
CASSVYGANVLTF	TGTGCCAGCAGCGTATATGGGGCCAACGTCCTGACTTTC	.	TRBV9	TRBJ2-6	.
CASSSRLAGYQETQYF	TGTGCCAGCAGTTCAAGACTAGCGGGGTACCAAGAGACCCAGTACTTC	.	TRBV6-5	TRBJ2-5	TRBD2
CASSGGRDSYTDTQYF	TGTGCCAGCAGCGGTGGCCGGGACAGCTACACAGATACGCAGTATTTT	.	TRBV9	TRBJ2-3	TRBD1
CASSQSGRASTDTQYF	TGTGCCAGCAGCCAGAGCGGGAGGGCCTCGACAGATACGCAGTATTTT	.	TRBV9	TRBJ2-3	TRBD2
CASSPGAGDYTF	TGTGCCAGCAGCCCAGGGGCTGGTGACTACACCTTC	few	TRBV5-6	TRBJ1-2	.
CARQDRGYYEQYF	TGTGCCAGACAGGACAGGGGTTACTACGAGCAGTACTTC	.	TRBV19	TRBJ2-7	TRBD1
CASSYRTGANEKLFF	TGTGCCAGCAGTTACCGGACAGGGGCTAATGAAAAACTGTTTTTT	.	TRBV6-5	TRBJ1-4	TRBD1
CARSLGGTVSQPQHF	TGTGCCAGAAGCTTGGGGGGGACAGTTTCTCAGCCCCAGCATTTT	.	TRBV5-3	TRBJ1-5	TRBD1
CASSSGQGRETQYF	TGTGCCAGCAGCTCCGGGCAGGGACGGGAGACCCAGTACTTC	once	TRBV7-9	TRBJ2-5	.
CASSVQGEGGELFF	TGTGCCAGCAGCGTACAGGGGGAGGGCGGGGAGCTGTTTTTT	.	TRBV9	TRBJ2-2	.
CASSQGPSVGYNEQFF	TGCGCCAGCAGCCAAGGTCCTAGCGTAGGCTACAATGAGCAGTTCTTC	once	TRBV4-3	TRBJ2-1	.
CASSWGLAGDNEQFF	TGTGCCAGCAGTTGGGGACTAGCGGGAGATAATGAGCAGTTCTTC	medium-sized	TRBV6-5	TRBJ2-1	TRBD2